A selection of T cell receptor beta chains follows, all from one sample in a study of cytomegalovirus exposure and HLA in healthy donors. Assay: immunoSEQ multiplex PCR; the TCRdb copy retains only in-frame clones and omits some. The profile shows approximately 110,000 clones, roughly 69% of them singletons. The sequencing input was PBMCs. All receptors derive from a man aged 45-65 years in good health and CMV-seropositive. CDR3s include the opening cysteine and the closing phenylalanine or tryptophan. Each record gives: D gene, V gene, clone size, J gene, CDR3 DNA, CDR3 protein. A D gene is named only where the DNA matches it firmly. Some rows mark clone size as missing; the rest say once, few, many or name a class of expanded clone.

>TRBD1|TRBV2|-|TRBJ1-1
TGTGCCAGCAGTGGACAGGGGGGCACTGAAGCTTTCTTT
CASSGQGGTEAFF
>-|TRBV5-1|-|TRBJ1-1
TGCGCCAGCAGCTTGGACAGGGTAAACACTGAAGCTTTCTTT
CASSLDRVNTEAFF
>-|TRBV19|-|TRBJ1-1
TGTGCCAGTAGTATCGGGTCTCCCGCTGAAGCTTTCTTT
CASSIGSPAEAFF
>TRBD1|TRBV6-5|-|TRBJ1-3
TGTGCCAGCAGTAAACAGGGGGCAGGGAACACCATATATTTT
CASSKQGAGNTIYF
>-|TRBV7-8|-|TRBJ1-2
TGTGCCAGCAGCTTAAGTTCACAGACGTGGAACTATGGCTACACCTTC
CASSLSSQTWNYGYTF
>-|TRBV7-8|few|TRBJ1-4
TGTGCCAGCAGCCTCACTTTCATTGGGCCACGAGTAACTAATGAAAAACTGTTTTTT
CASSLTFIGPRVTNEKLFF
>-|TRBV4-1|-|TRBJ2-3
TGCGCCAGCCAGGACTGGAACACAGATACGCAGTATTTT
CASQDWNTDTQYF
>-|TRBV6-5|few|TRBJ2-1
TGTGCCAGCAGCCCCACTAGATCCAATGAGCAGTTCTTC
CASSPTRSNEQFF
>-|TRBV10-1|-|TRBJ1-5
TGCGCCAGCAGTGAGTCAAGAGGGTGGGATCAGCCCCAGCATTTT
CASSESRGWDQPQHF
>TRBD2|TRBV9|-|TRBJ2-3
TGTGCCAGCAGCTTCGGACTAGCGGGAGATGAAGATACGCAGTATTTT
CASSFGLAGDEDTQYF
>TRBD1|TRBV7-3|-|TRBJ2-1
TGTGCCAGCAGCGCGGGTTGGGACAGGGTCCTCAATGAGCAGTTCTTC
CASSAGWDRVLNEQFF
>-|TRBV28|few|TRBJ2-7
TGTGCCAGCAGCCTTGCAGGGAGGGGGGACTACGAGCAGTACTTC
CASSLAGRGDYEQYF
>TRBD2|TRBV6-5|-|TRBJ2-1
TGTGCCAGCAGTTATAGCGGGACTGGCTTCTACAATGAGCAGTTCTTC
CASSYSGTGFYNEQFF
>TRBD2|TRBV11-3|-|TRBJ2-3
TGTGCCAGCAGCTTAGGACTAGCGGGAGCTGGAGATACGCAGTATTTT
CASSLGLAGAGDTQYF
>-|TRBV7-9|-|TRBJ1-2
TGTGCCAGCAGCCCGATCGAGTCCTATGGCTACACCTTC
CASSPIESYGYTF
>-|TRBV5-1|-|TRBJ2-5
TGCGCCAGCAGCTTTGTTAGCGACCAAGAGACCCAGTACTTC
CASSFVSDQETQYF
>TRBD2|TRBV5-1|-|TRBJ2-5
TGCGCCAGCAGCTTGGGTGGGACTAGGGAAGAGACCCAGTACTTC
CASSLGGTREETQYF
>TRBD1|TRBV5-6|once|TRBJ2-2
TGTGCCAGCAGCGGGACAGCGAACTGGTACACCGGGGAGCTGTTTTTT
CASSGTANWYTGELFF
>TRBD2|TRBV27|-|TRBJ2-1
TGTGCCAGCAGTCCCTATAAGACTAGCGGGAGGGCCGGAAATGAGCAGTTCTTC
CASSPYKTSGRAGNEQFF
>-|TRBV21-1|-|TRBJ1-1
TGTGCCAGCAGCCCGCGCCCCTCTCGAGGCGCTGAAGCTTTCTTT
CASSPRPSRGAEAFF
>TRBD2|TRBV7-3|few|TRBJ2-3
TGTGCCAGCAGCTTAGCGGGGGGGCAAGATACGCAGTATTTT
CASSLAGGQDTQYF
>-|TRBV10-3|-|TRBJ1-3
TGTGCCACCAAGGACATAGCCTCTGGAAACACCATATATTTT
CATKDIASGNTIYF
>TRBD2|TRBV11-2|-|TRBJ2-1
TGTGCCAGCAGCACCCTGAGACTAGCGGGAGGACATCCTTCCAATGAGCAGTTCTTC
CASSTLRLAGGHPSNEQFF
>TRBD2|TRBV6-1|-|TRBJ2-5
TGTGCCAGCAGTGAAGGAGTACTAGCGGGGGGTTTCCAAGAGACCCAGTACTTC
CASSEGVLAGGFQETQYF
>-|TRBV5-4|few|TRBJ1-1
TGTGCCAGCAGCTGGGTCCGGGGGGAAACTGAAGCTTTCTTT
CASSWVRGETEAFF
>TRBD1|TRBV9|-|TRBJ2-2
TGTGCCAGCAGCGGCGCCAAGGGGGCATTCGGGGAGCTGTTTTTT
CASSGAKGAFGELFF
>TRBD2|TRBV15|-|TRBJ2-5
TGTGCCACCAGCAGAGTAAGGGCGGGAGGGCCGACCCAGTACTTC
CATSRVRAGGPTQYF
>TRBD1|TRBV15|-|TRBJ2-5
TGTGCTACCAGCCAAATGAGGGGGCAAACTGAGACCCAGTACTTC
CATSQMRGQTETQYF
>-|TRBV5-1|-|TRBJ2-5
TGCGCCAGCAGCCCAGACCAAGAGACCCAGTACTTC
CASSPDQETQYF
>-|TRBV5-8|-|TRBJ2-7
TGTGCCAGCAGCTTGTGGACAGACTACGAGCAGTACTTC
CASSLWTDYEQYF
>-|TRBV19|-|TRBJ1-2
TGTGCCAGTAGACCGGGGGGGGGCCCTTCTAACTATGGCTACACCTTC
CASRPGGGPSNYGYTF
>-|TRBV6-5|-|TRBJ1-3
TGTGCCAGCAGTTACCGAGGAATCCCTGGAAACACCATATATTTT
CASSYRGIPGNTIYF
>-|TRBV5-6|-|TRBJ2-3
TGTGCCAGCAGCTCGTTAGCATCGGCCCCAGATACGCAGTATTTT
CASSSLASAPDTQYF
>TRBD2|TRBV6-4|-|TRBJ2-5
TGTGCCAGCAGCCGACTAGCGGGGGAAGGGACCCAGTACTTC
CASSRLAGEGTQYF
>TRBD2|TRBV5-1|-|TRBJ2-5
TGCGCCAGCAGCTCCGCTACTAGCGTATTAGGAGAGACCCAGTACTTC
CASSSATSVLGETQYF